A single sample is the source of the 25 T cell receptor beta chains below, sequenced in a study of T cells after posttransplantation cyclophosphamide. Sequenced by immunoSEQ multiplex PCR; TCRdb stores in-frame clones only, minus some. The sample includes about 52,000 clones, 90% to 95% seen only once; the top ten take about 3%. Specimen: PBMCs. The receptors here all came from a woman in her 30s in good health and a related stem cell transplant donor.

V usage is TRBV7-2 and J usage is TRBJ2-7; the match to TRBD2 covers 11 bases. CDR3 length equals 16 residues. The germline V gene encodes CDR1 SGHTA and CDR2 FQGNSA. The V gene end was trimmed by 5 bases and the J gene end by 6 bases; junction bases not matched to a gene: 12. The CDR3 region has the DNA TGTGCCAGCAGCCGACTAGCGGGGACTTTCCTGGGCGAGCAGTACTTC. Translating it yields CASSRLAGTFLGEQYF.

The chain combines TRBV11-2 with TRBJ2-1; maybe TRBD2 (6 bases). Germline values: CDR1 SGHAT, CDR2 FQNNGV. This CDR3 contains 16 residues. The V end was cut by 5 bases, the J end by 6 bases, with 20 bases between. The CDR3 here is CASSTLGREVSNEQFF. In nucleotides, the CDR3 is TGTGCCAGCAGCACCTTGGGCAGGGAGGTGTCCAATGAGCAGTTCTTC.

The rearrangement joins TRBV5-1 to TRBJ1-3; TRBD1 is a possible D gene (6 bases). The CDR3 totals 14 residues. Germline V gene sequence: CDR1 SGHRS, CDR2 YFSETQ. V shed 4 bases and J shed 2 bases, with 10 bases lying between them. CDR3 sequence: CASSLQGPGNTIYF. Written as DNA, the CDR3 is TGCGCCAGCAGCCTACAGGGACCTGGAAACACCATATATTTT.

The J gene is TRBJ2-3, the V gene TRBV18, with 7 bases aligning to TRBD2. With 4 bases clipped from V and 2 bases from J, the junction kept 6 bases outside the gene matches. CDR1 and CDR2 (germline): KGHSH, LQKENI. There are 15 residues in the CDR3. The CDR3 bases are TGTGCCAGCTCACAAACGGGGGGTTACACAGATACGCAGTATTTT. This codes for CASSQTGGYTDTQYF.

The chain carries TRBV10-3 and TRBJ1-2; 7 bases agree with TRBD1. Trimming cost V 5 bases and J 6 bases; bases outside gene matches: 6. CDR1 is ENHRY, CDR2 SYGVKD, per germline. The CDR3 covers 13 residues. CDR3 in amino acids: CAISYETGNGYTF. The CDR3 DNA reads TGTGCCATCAGTTACGAGACAGGGAATGGCTACACCTTC.

This chain uses TRBV4-2 with TRBJ2-3; 7 nucleotides line up with TRBD2. V shed 4 bases and J 3 bases; nucleotides not matched to a gene: 10. Germline V gene lookup returns CDR1 LGHNA and CDR2 YNFKEQ. The CDR3 has 16 amino acids. The CDR3: CASSLGLTRGTDTQYF. The CDR3 DNA reads as TGTGCCAGCAGCCTCGGACTAACGCGGGGGACAGATACGCAGTATTTT.

V and J are TRBV20-1 and TRBJ2-1; D is uncertain. Per germline, CDR1 DFQATT and CDR2 SNEGSKA (reference sequence). The CDR3 spans 11 residues. Trimming removed 7 bases from V and 5 bases from J, with 9 bases in between. In nucleotides, the CDR3 is TGCAGTGTACCTAATAACAATGAGCAGTTCTTC. Protein sequence: CSVPNNNEQFF.

The chain employs TRBV5-1 and TRBJ2-7; TRBD1 matches 9 bases. The V and J ends lost 6 bases and 7 bases, in that order; junction bases with no gene match: 11. The CDR3 extends over 14 amino acids. Germline CDR1 and CDR2: SGHRS and YFSETQ. CDR3 bases: TGCGCCAGCACCCAGACAGGGGGTATAGGAGAGCAGTACTTC. It encodes CASTQTGGIGEQYF.

V and J are TRBV5-6 and TRBJ2-7; tentatively, D is TRBD1 (6 bases). V was shortened by 4 bases and J by 2 bases, with 16 bases between the two germline ends. Germline CDR1 SGHDT, CDR2 YYEEEE. The CDR3 extends over 15 amino acids. CDR3 sequence reads: CASSPRTGFPYEQYF. The CDR3 DNA sequence: TGTGCCAGCAGCCCGCGAACAGGGTTTCCCTACGAGCAGTACTTC.

For the CDR3, the DNA is TGTGCCAGCAGCCCGACGACGGGGGATACGCAGTATTTT. Translating it yields CASSPTTGDTQYF. The rearrangement uses TRBV7-2 and TRBJ2-3, with D possibly matching TRBD2 (5 bases). Trimming took off 5 bases at V and 6 bases at J, with 12 bases between the two ends. Germline V gives CDR1 SGHTA, CDR2 FQGNSA. The CDR3 totals 13 residues.

This chain joins TRBV6-5 and TRBJ1-2; 8 nucleotides line up with TRBD1. The CDR3 spans 13 residues. Trimming took 5 bases from V and 8 from J; bases not matched to a gene: 7. CDR1 and CDR2 (germline): MNHEY, SVGAGI. DNA of the CDR3: TGTGCCAGCAGTCGGGGACAGGCGAGGGGCTACACCTTC. This gives the protein CASSRGQARGYTF.

This clone came up once. V and J are TRBV9 and TRBJ2-3, with 9 nucleotides matching TRBD2. CDR3 length: 16 amino acids. Germline lookup yields CDR1 SGDLS and CDR2 YYNGEE. V dropped 5 bases and J dropped 2; count of bases not matched to a gene: 9. CDR3 residues: CASSEGASGTTDTQYF. CDR3 in DNA: TGTGCCAGCAGTGAGGGGGCTAGCGGGACCACAGATACGCAGTATTTT.

The V and J genes are TRBV7-2 and TRBJ2-5; a weak D match, TRBD2 (6 bases). The germline gives CDR1 SGHTA, CDR2 FQGNSA. The CDR3 has 15 amino acids. V shed 5 bases and J shed 5 bases, with 18 bases lying between them. The CDR3 sequence: CASSPIAAGWETQYF. Written as DNA, the CDR3 is TGTGCCAGCAGCCCGATCGCAGCGGGCTGGGAGACCCAGTACTTC.

This clone appeared a few times. V is TRBV27 and J is TRBJ2-3; a possible D gene is TRBD2 (6 bases). The CDR3 is 16 amino acids. Trimming left V 4 bases short and J 3 bases short, with 17 bases between. The germline V gene encodes CDR1 MNHEY and CDR2 SMNVEV (reference sequence). CDR3 in DNA: TGTGCCAGCAGTTCCCTACTAGCCGGAAGAACAGATACGCAGTATTTT. Protein: CASSSLLAGRTDTQYF.

The gene calls are TRBV18 and TRBJ1-2; 7 bases are shared with TRBD1. The CDR3 consists of 13 residues. CDR1 KGHSH and CDR2 LQKENI come from the germline V gene. The ends lost 5 bases at V and 6 bases at J; junction bases unmatched: 6. The chain's CDR3 is CASSSGQTNGYTF. The CDR3, as DNA: TGTGCCAGCTCATCGGGACAGACGAATGGCTACACCTTC. The complete variable domain, with remaining parts taken from reference TRBV18 and TRBJ1-2, reads NAGVMQNPRHLVRRRGQEARLRCSPMKGHSHVYWYRQLPEEGLKFMVYLQKENIIDESGMPKERFSAEFPKEGPSILRIQQVVRGDSAAYFCASSSGQTNGYTFGSGTRLTVV.

The rearrangement uses TRBV10-2 and TRBJ1-4, with D possibly TRBD1 on 5 matching bases. In germline, CDR1 is WSHSY, CDR2 SAAADI. CDR3 length: 14 residues. Trimming took off 7 bases at V and 5 bases at J, with 14 bases between the two ends. Written as DNA, the CDR3 is TGCGCCAGCACCCTCGGGGGAGGAAATGAAAAACTGTTTTTT. Translation gives CASTLGGGNEKLFF.

The V gene is TRBV27, the J gene TRBJ1-1; D remains ambiguous. From germline, CDR1 is MNHEY and CDR2 SMNVEV (reference sequence). V lost 3 bases to trimming and J lost 1 base, with 9 bases between them. This CDR3 has 14 residues. CDR3 bases: TGTGCCAGCAGTTTCGACCACAGGAACACTGAAGCTTTCTTT. Translation gives CASSFDHRNTEAFF.

This chain connects TRBV7-2 to TRBJ2-3; 11 bases map to TRBD1. Germline V CDR1 and CDR2: SGHTA, FQGNSA. This CDR3 contains 15 residues. J was trimmed by 4 bases and V by 4 bases; bases with no gene match: 4. In DNA, the CDR3 is TGTGCCAGCAGCTCTGGACAGGGGGCGGCAGATACGCAGTATTTT. It codes for CASSSGQGAADTQYF.

The genes are TRBV5-4 and TRBJ1-2; D not resolved. CDR1 SGHNT and CDR2 YYREEE come from the germline V gene (reference sequence). The CDR3 contains 14 residues. V was trimmed by 0 bases and J by 4 bases, leaving 10 bases between them. The CDR3 region has the DNA TGTGCCAGCAGCTTGGGTTCGTCGGGCTATGGCTACACCTTC. Translating it yields CASSLGSSGYGYTF.

This sequence joins TRBV5-1 and TRBJ2-7; 9 bases fit TRBD1. This CDR3 comprises 14 residues. Germline V gene sequence: CDR1 SGHRS, CDR2 YFSETQ. Unmatched junction bases numbered 5, after V lost 4 bases and J lost 3 bases. The CDR3 loop is CASSPGQGIYEQYF. DNA of the CDR3: TGCGCCAGCAGCCCGGGACAGGGAATCTACGAGCAGTACTTC.

This sequence joins TRBV5-1 and TRBJ2-3; TRBD1 aligns across 9 bases. V lost 4 bases and J lost 2; bases outside the gene matches: 8. Germline CDR1 reads SGHRS; CDR2 reads YFSETQ. The CDR3 runs 16 residues. This CDR3 reads CASSDGQGSHTDTQYF. CDR3 DNA: TGCGCCAGCAGCGACGGACAGGGGTCACACACAGATACGCAGTATTTT.

The chain carries TRBV4-3 and TRBJ2-2; tentative D call: TRBD1 (5 bases). This CDR3 spans 15 amino acids. V dropped 2 bases and J dropped 7 bases, with 14 bases sitting between them. Germline CDR1 reads LGHNA; CDR2 reads YSLEER. Written as DNA, the CDR3 is TGCGCCAGCAGCCAACAAAGCAGGGTTATCGGGGAGCTGTTTTTT. Amino acids: CASSQQSRVIGELFF.

The rearrangement uses TRBV2 and TRBJ1-2, with D unclear. The V gene lost 0 bases and the J gene lost 2 bases, with 10 bases spanning the gap. The germline CDR1 and CDR2 sequences are SNHLY and FYNNEI. The CDR3 is made up of 15 amino acids. In DNA, the CDR3 is TGTGCCAGCAGTGAAGCCACGGGAACGAACTATGGCTACACCTTC. Its protein product is CASSEATGTNYGYTF.

This clone has only one observation. This chain connects TRBV2 to TRBJ2-4; D uncertain. Germline CDR1 and CDR2: SNHLY and FYNNEI. The CDR3 length is 12 residues. With 3 bases removed from V and 8 bases from J, the gap between germline ends came to 8 bases. CDR3 in DNA: TGTGCCAGCAGTGACGCAGTTGACATTCAGTACTTC. Translating gives CASSDAVDIQYF.

The J gene is TRBJ2-5, the V gene TRBV25-1; the D gene is possibly TRBD1 (6 bases). CDR3 length: 16 residues. Germline CDR1 MGHDK, CDR2 SYGVNS. Trimming removed 6 bases at V and 4 bases at J, with 21 bases between. The CDR3 loop is CASSILPTGTAETQYF. The CDR3 DNA reads as TGTGCCAGCAGCATTCTACCCACAGGGACGGCAGAGACCCAGTACTTC.